The rows below give T cell receptor beta chains drawn from one sample of a study of T cells in severe cutaneous drug reactions. Reanalyzing the multiplex PCR reads, TCRdb keeps one entry per CDR3 protein, without DNA. This sample carries roughly 5,400 distinct CDR3 sequences, with 15% going to the ten biggest clones. What was sequenced was PBMCs. Receptors were obtained from a human donor with a severe cutaneous adverse drug reaction. The CDR3 runs from the conserved cysteine through the conserved F or W. Fields, in order: CDR3 protein, clone size, V gene, J gene. Part of the rows lack a size; the others show once, few, many or a class for expanded clones.

CASSVDYNTGELFF	-	TRBV2	TRBJ2-2
CASSHPRTAPGTSGRDEQYF	-	TRBV3-1	TRBJ2-7
CASSVPQSPVGDEKRTPDEKLFF	medium-sized	TRBV25-1	TRBJ1-4
CATLGRGGGKTQYF	-	TRBV28	TRBJ2-5
CASSLVTGTLNSPLHF	-	TRBV13	TRBJ1-6
CASVPIGVSYNEQFF	-	TRBV7-9	TRBJ2-1
CASSSGQEIYEQYF	medium-sized	TRBV11-2	TRBJ2-7
CASSPPAGGGTDTQYF	-	TRBV9	TRBJ2-3
CATSVDYRVPNYGYTF	medium-sized	TRBV15	TRBJ1-2
CASSPPNLRTENNEQFF	-	TRBV18	TRBJ2-1